The 27 T cell receptor beta chains reported below all come from one sample, sequenced in a study of post-analysis software for immune sequencing data. Study-wide findings and caveats: TRBV5-6, TRBV5-1 and TRBV20-1 belonged to a set of about 5 TRBV segments that were more frequent in patients than controls.

Libraries were made from TCR beta cDNA, and they carried unique molecular identifiers. MiXCR, run by TCRdb on the PCR reads, gives a single entry per CDR3 protein. This table has about 820,000 distinct CDR3 sequences, 53% appearing once. No antigen has been assigned to these receptors. Specimen: blood. These receptors were collected from a girl aged 5-17 years with multiple sclerosis.

This clonotype was observed a handful of times. V gene TRBV5-6 combines with J gene TRBJ2-7; 11 bases line up with TRBD1. The junction had 4 bases not matched to a gene; V was cut back by 0 bases and J by 5 bases. Germline lookup yields CDR1 SGHDT and CDR2 YYEEEE. CDR3 length: 15 amino acids. The CDR3 nucleotides read TGTGCCAGCAGCTTGGGGGACAGGGGGTCCCACGAGCAGTACTTC. This sequence encodes CASSLGDRGSHEQYF.

The V gene is TRBV20-1, the J gene TRBJ2-5, with D uncertain. The CDR3 runs to 16 residues. The germline V gene encodes CDR1 DFQATT and CDR2 SNEGSKA (reference sequence). V was clipped by 3 bases and J by 3 bases, with 20 bases between them. CDR3 bases: TGCAGTGCTAGGGACCGGAAGTTAGGGCGCGAAGAGACCCAGTACTTC. It codes for CSARDRKLGREETQYF.

The table lists this clonotype with a count of one. This chain joins TRBV25-1 and TRBJ2-1, with D possibly called TRBD1 or TRBD2 (5 bases each). The germline V gene has CDR1 MGHDK and CDR2 SYGVNS. The CDR3 is made up of 16 amino acids. V lost 3 bases and J lost 7, with 19 bases in between. CDR3 DNA sequence: TGTGCCAGCAGTGATCCCCCCGGGACCCGGTGGAATGAGCAGTTCTTC. As protein: CASSDPPGTRWNEQFF.

CDR3 protein: CASSLGTSGTAYEQYF. Here the CDR3 DNA reads TGTGCCAGCAGTTTAGGGACTAGCGGGACCGCCTACGAGCAGTACTTC. The chain has TRBV12-3 or TRBV12-4 and TRBJ2-7; TRBD2 matches at 12 bases. This CDR3 is 16 amino acids long. V lost 1 base, J lost 2 bases, and 3 bases stayed unmatched.

This chain uses TRBV29-1 with TRBJ2-4; D perhaps matches TRBD2 (7 bases). The DNA end is a closer match to TRBJ2-7, so the J assignment may be wrong. The length of the CDR3 is 15 residues. Germline V CDR1 and CDR2: SQVTM, ANQGSEA. The CDR3 sequence: CSVETGGASYPEQYF. The CDR3 nucleotides read TGCAGCGTTGAAACGGGGGGCGCCTCTTATCCCGAGCAGTACTTC.

This clonotype was observed a few times. The chain combines TRBV7-2 with TRBJ2-4, with D possibly TRBD1 on 5 matching bases. With 5 bases removed from V and 8 bases from J, the gap between germline ends came to 16 bases. The CDR3 consists of 14 residues. CDR1 and CDR2 (germline): SGHTA, FQGNSA. As DNA, the CDR3 is TGTGCCAGCAGCCCCCCTCGGGTAGGGGACATTCAGTACTTC. It encodes CASSPPRVGDIQYF.

The gene calls are TRBV5-1 and TRBJ2-3; D gene unclear. Germline CDR1 SGHRS, CDR2 YFSETQ. The CDR3 has 14 residues. V gave up 0 bases and J gave up 5 bases, with 10 bases separating them. CDR3 loop: CASSLVDQRDTQYF. The CDR3 nucleotides read TGCGCCAGCAGCTTGGTGGACCAACGAGATACGCAGTATTTT.

This clonotype was recorded once. The chain joins TRBV20-1 to TRBJ2-5, with 10 bases lining up with TRBD2. Germline lookup yields CDR1 DFQATT and CDR2 SNEGSKA (reference sequence). The trim removed 4 bases at V and 1 base at J, leaving 6 bases unmatched. The CDR3 covers 15 residues. CDR3 residues: CSAKLRTSGQETQYF. The CDR3, as DNA: TGCAGTGCTAAGCTACGGACTAGCGGCCAAGAGACCCAGTACTTC.

This clonotype was observed a single time. The rearrangement joins TRBV10-3 to TRBJ2-3, with D perhaps matching TRBD1 (7 bases). The CDR3 is 14 residues long. Germline values: CDR1 ENHRY, CDR2 SYGVKD. V was shortened by 4 bases and J by 4 bases, with 12 bases between the two germline ends. The CDR3 sequence is CAISGRGQSDTQYF. CDR3 bases: TGTGCCATCAGTGGGAGGGGGCAGTCAGATACGCAGTATTTT.

The chain has TRBV10-3 and TRBJ2-7, with 10 bases identical to TRBD1. The CDR3 is made up of 15 amino acids. V gave up 4 bases and J gave up 4 bases; unmatched junction bases: 7. CDR1 is ENHRY, CDR2 SYGVKD, per germline. The CDR3 DNA sequence: TGTGCCATCAGTGCGCCTGGACAGGGGGTTTACGAGCAGTACTTC. This codes for CAISAPGQGVYEQYF.

The J gene is TRBJ2-3, the V gene TRBV20-1, with D unclear. Germline CDR1 is DFQATT and CDR2 is SNEGSKA (reference sequence). CDR3 length: 14 amino acids. Between the trimmed V and J ends, which lost 0 bases and 11 bases, there was a span of 18 bases. The CDR3 bases are TGCAGTGCTAGAGATAGGGTCCGGTATTGGGTGCAGTATTTT. Encoded protein: CSARDRVRYWVQYF.

The V call is TRBV3-1, the J call TRBJ2-4, with no clear D. The CDR3 spans 15 residues. Between the trimmed V and J ends, which lost 1 base and 13 bases, there was a span of 20 bases. CDR1 and CDR2 (germline): LGHDT, YNNKEL (reference sequence). The chain's CDR3 is CASSQAPDGGKEQYF. For the CDR3, the DNA is TGTGCCAGCAGCCAAGCCCCGGACGGTGGGAAGGAGCAGTACTTC.

The chain couples TRBV20-1 to TRBJ2-5; 7 bases fit TRBD1. The V and J ends lost 5 bases and 3 bases, in that order; junction bases with no gene match: 15. The CDR3 extends over 16 amino acids. CDR1 is DFQATT, CDR2 SNEGSKA, per germline (reference sequence). The DNA for the CDR3 is TGCAGTGCTGGATCTCCGGGGTGGCAGGGGGAAGAGACCCAGTACTTC. This translates into CSAGSPGWQGEETQYF.

The chain carries TRBV12-3 or TRBV12-4 and TRBJ1-2; 8 bases are a match to TRBD1. The CDR3 is 16 residues long. V shed 5 bases, J shed 7 bases, and the junction held 15 bases outside the gene matches. The CDR3 DNA reads as TGTGCCAGCAGTGGGAAACAGGGGGGGAGGAGTCTTGGCTACACCTTC. It translates to CASSGKQGGRSLGYTF.

This clonotype was observed a handful of times. The chain recombines TRBV15 with TRBJ2-7, with 7 bases matching TRBD1. V dropped 5 bases and J dropped 1; count of bases not matched to a gene: 5. The V gene's germline CDR1 is LNHNV and CDR2 YYDKDF (reference sequence). This CDR3 has 14 residues. Here the CDR3 reads CATSEGDRSYEQYF. In DNA form, the CDR3 reads TGTGCCACCAGCGAAGGGGACAGATCCTACGAGCAGTACTTC.

This clonotype was seen once. This chain joins TRBV5-1 and TRBJ2-3; the D is unclear. Per germline, CDR1 SGHRS and CDR2 YFSETQ. V was cut by 5 bases and J by 0 bases, with 7 bases left in between. CDR3 size: 13 residues. CDR3 protein: CASRKASTDTQYF. CDR3 nucleotides: TGCGCCAGCAGGAAAGCTAGCACAGATACGCAGTATTTT.

The chain combines TRBV10-2 with TRBJ2-3, with 8 bases matching TRBD2. This CDR3 region has 19 residues. Germline trimming cut 3 bases from V and 0 bases from J; bases unmatched to any gene: 14. Germline CDR1 WSHSY, CDR2 SAAADI. This CDR3 reads CASSDRRLARSTSTDTQYF. In DNA, the CDR3 is TGCGCCAGCAGTGACCGGAGACTAGCGAGATCAACTAGCACAGATACGCAGTATTTT.

This chain connects TRBV3-1 to TRBJ1-2, with a tentative D call TRBD1 (6 bases). V lost 1 base, J lost 4 bases, and 13 bases lay in between. Germline loops: CDR1 LGHDT, CDR2 YNNKEL (reference sequence). This CDR3 comprises 15 residues. CDR3 sequence: CASSQGPTGPYGYTF. The CDR3 coding sequence is TGTGCCAGCAGCCAAGGCCCGACAGGTCCCTATGGCTACACCTTC.

The chain couples TRBV2 to TRBJ2-7, with D perhaps TRBD1 (6 bases). Per germline, CDR1 SNHLY and CDR2 FYNNEI. The length of the CDR3 is 15 residues. The V and J ends lost 6 bases and 5 bases respectively, with 20 bases between them. The CDR3 coding sequence is TGTGCCAGCAGCACTGACAGGTCCTCTCGAGACGAGCAGTACTTC. Residues: CASSTDRSSRDEQYF.

This chain joins TRBV20-1 and TRBJ1-1, with D possibly being TRBD1 (5 bases). The CDR3 consists of 16 residues. Germline values: CDR1 DFQATT, CDR2 SNEGSKA (reference sequence). Deletions cut 2 bases from V and 4 bases from J, with 20 bases between. For the CDR3, the DNA is TGCAGTGCTAGACCCTCTTGGGGGGGTCTCGGCACTGAAGCTTTCTTT. Protein product: CSARPSWGGLGTEAFF.

The V call is TRBV4-2, the J call TRBJ2-1; 13 positions match TRBD2. This CDR3 has 20 amino acids. CDR1 is LGHNA and CDR2 is YNFKEQ in the germline V gene. V lost 0 bases to trimming and J lost 0 bases; unmatched junction nucleotides: 8. CDR3 sequence (DNA): TGTGCCAGCAGCCAAGACACGGAGACTAGCGGGAGGAGCTCCTACAATGAGCAGTTCTTC. This gives the protein CASSQDTETSGRSSYNEQFF.

In this sample, this clonotype turned up once. This chain uses TRBV20-1 with TRBJ2-1; 9 bases are a match to TRBD2. This CDR3 has 14 residues. V was clipped by 5 bases and J by 6 bases; unmatched bases: 8. Germline assignment: CDR1 DFQATT and CDR2 SNEGSKA (reference sequence). The CDR3: CSAALAGRGNEQFF. The CDR3 DNA reads TGCAGTGCTGCCCTAGCGGGAAGGGGCAATGAGCAGTTCTTC.

V is TRBV10-3 and J is TRBJ2-5; D remains unclear. Germline V gene sequence: CDR1 ENHRY, CDR2 SYGVKD. The V end lost 3 bases, the J end lost 5 bases, and 4 bases lay between the germline ends. The CDR3 runs 11 residues. In nucleotides, the CDR3 is TGTGCCATCAGTGACAAGGAGACCCAGTACTTC. This codes for CAISDKETQYF.

The chain combines TRBV29-1 with TRBJ2-1; D is undetermined. The germline V gene encodes CDR1 SQVTM and CDR2 ANQGSEA. The length of the CDR3 is 12 residues. V lost 2 bases to trimming and J lost 2 bases, with 4 bases between them. CDR3 sequence reads: CSVENAYNEQFF. The CDR3 bases are TGCAGCGTTGAAAATGCCTACAATGAGCAGTTCTTC.

V is TRBV6-1 and J is TRBJ1-2; D gene unclear. Germline values: CDR1 MNHNS, CDR2 SASEGT. The V gene lost 6 bases and the J gene lost 8 bases, with 10 bases spanning the gap. This CDR3 region has 11 residues. CDR3 in amino acids: CASRALEGYTF. DNA for the CDR3: TGTGCCAGCAGGGCTCTTGAGGGCTACACCTTC.

The gene calls are TRBV6-1 and TRBJ1-2; 11 bases agree with TRBD1. Trimming at V came to 10 bases and at J to 8 bases, leaving 15 bases not matched to a gene. This CDR3 spans 15 amino acids. Per germline, CDR1 MNHNS and CDR2 SASEGT. The CDR3, as DNA: TGTGCCACCGGAACCCGGACAGGGGGCCCGAGAGGCTACACCTTC. This gives the protein CATGTRTGGPRGYTF.

A few counts support this clonotype. J is TRBJ1-2 and V is TRBV20-1, with 9 positions matching TRBD1. Germline V CDR1 and CDR2: DFQATT, SNEGSKA (reference sequence). The V and J ends lost 2 bases and 6 bases, in that order; junction bases with no gene match: 7. This CDR3 has 14 amino acids. The CDR3 bases are TGCAGTGCTAGACCCACAGGGGGCTTTGATGGCTACACCTTC. Translating gives CSARPTGGFDGYTF.